This passage covers 13 T cell receptor beta chains from one sample sequenced in a study of shared clonotypes between healthy human individuals. Terminally differentiated effector memory CD45RA+ cells were left out of the naive CD8 fraction, which was CD45RO-negative and positively selected for CCR7. The table came from immunoSEQ multiplex PCR; TCRdb's copy has only in-frame clones and leaves some out. This table holds about 870,000 clones, 85% to 95% found once. The sample taken for sequencing was naive CD8+ T cells sorted from blood. The receptors come from a man younger than 40 in good health.

Concerning this clone itself: Within the sample, other DNA sequences also encode this same CDR3. The genes are TRBV11-2 and TRBJ2-3; TRBD1 matches 10 bases. V lost 4 bases to trimming and J lost 2 bases; unmatched junction nucleotides: 3. There are 15 residues in the CDR3. CDR1 SGHAT and CDR2 FQNNGV come from the germline V gene. The CDR3 region is CASSSTGGFTDTQYF. The CDR3 DNA sequence: TGTGCCAGCAGCTCGACAGGGGGCTTCACAGATACGCAGTATTTT.

V is TRBV27 and J is TRBJ2-1; 15 bases align to TRBD2. Germline V gene data show CDR1 as MNHEY and CDR2 as SMNVEV (reference sequence). The V segment lost 3 bases and the J segment 0 bases; nucleotides outside the gene matches: 6. The CDR3 is 19 amino acids. In DNA form, the CDR3 reads TGTGCCAGCAGTTTGGGGACTAGCGGGAGGCATCGCTCCTACAATGAGCAGTTCTTC. Translation: CASSLGTSGRHRSYNEQFF.

The chain recombines TRBV6-6 with TRBJ2-7; D possibly corresponds to TRBD1 (7 bases). Germline CDR1 and CDR2: MNHNY and SVGAGI (reference sequence). The CDR3 runs 13 residues. The V end was cut by 2 bases, the J end by 5 bases, with 10 bases between. The CDR3 DNA reads TGTGCCAGCAGTTACGCAGGGGGGAACGAGCAGTACTTC. As protein: CASSYAGGNEQYF.

The genes are TRBV28 and TRBJ1-5, with TRBD1 matching over 8 bases. Germline values: CDR1 MDHEN, CDR2 SYDVKM. This CDR3 comprises 15 residues. V was clipped by 6 bases and J by 7 bases; unmatched bases: 11. The CDR3 region has the DNA TGTGCCAGCAGGATACAGCAGGGGGCGGGCCAGCCCCAGCATTTT. This encodes CASRIQQGAGQPQHF.

For this clone: Other DNA sequences in the sample encode the same CDR3. The chain employs TRBV7-3 and TRBJ2-2; no reliable D call. From germline, CDR1 is SGHTA and CDR2 FQGTGA. The CDR3 loop spans 12 amino acids. V was shortened by 1 base and J by 3 bases, with 0 bases between the two germline ends. CDR3 coding DNA: TGTGCCAGCAGCTTAAACACCGGGGAGCTGTTTTTT. It is translated as CASSLNTGELFF.

The chain carries TRBV29-1 and TRBJ2-7; D is unresolved. Germline V gives CDR1 SQVTM, CDR2 ANQGSEA. The CDR3 is 13 residues long. V was pared by 7 bases and J by 3 bases, with 16 bases between. CDR3 region: CSALIRFRYEQYF. CDR3 nucleotide sequence: TGCAGCGCCCTAATAAGGTTCCGCTACGAGCAGTACTTC.

This clone was seen just once. The chain joins TRBV11-2 to TRBJ2-5; 13 nucleotides line up with TRBD2. CDR3 length equals 16 residues. Per germline, CDR1 SGHAT and CDR2 FQNNGV. V trimming: 5 bases; J trimming: 7 bases; junction bases outside the gene matches: 10. CDR3 nucleotides: TGTGCCAGCAGCGGGTACGGGACTAGCGGGACGGGGACCCAGTACTTC. The encoded protein is CASSGYGTSGTGTQYF.

This chain links TRBV6-6 with TRBJ1-2; D not certain. The CDR3 runs 16 residues. Trimming stripped 5 bases from V and 1 base from J, with 17 bases between. Per germline, CDR1 MNHNY and CDR2 SVGAGI (reference sequence). In DNA, the CDR3 is TGTGCCAGCAGTCTACAGCTACCCACCCGTAACTATGGCTACACCTTC. This codes for CASSLQLPTRNYGYTF.

The chain employs TRBV29-1 and TRBJ2-1; D possibly corresponds to TRBD2 (6 bases). Germline CDR1 SQVTM, CDR2 ANQGSEA. The CDR3 is 14 residues long. V was clipped by 8 bases and J by 7 bases, with 21 bases between them. CDR3 sequence (DNA): TGCAGCCGACCGCGACTTAACCGGGGGAATGAGCAGTTCTTC. Residues: CSRPRLNRGNEQFF.

The rearrangement links TRBV7-2 to TRBJ2-1; D is unresolved. V was pared by 1 base and J by 2 bases, with 12 bases between. The V gene's germline CDR1 is SGHTA and CDR2 FQGNSA. The CDR3 runs to 16 residues. The CDR3 region is CASSLGIIQPYNEQFF. CDR3 DNA sequence: TGTGCCAGCAGCTTAGGTATCATACAGCCCTACAATGAGCAGTTCTTC. The full variable domain, in which reference TRBV7-2 and TRBJ2-1 provide the parts outside the CDR3, is GAGVSQSPSNKVTEKGKDVELRCDPISGHTALYWYRQSLGQGLEFLIYFQGNSAPDKSGLPSDRFSAERTGGSVSTLTIQRTQQEDSAVYLCASSLGIIQPYNEQFFGPGTRLTVL.

J is TRBJ2-1 and V is TRBV5-4, with a tentative D call TRBD2 (6 bases). This CDR3 is 14 amino acids long. Looked up from germline, CDR1 is SGHNT and CDR2 is YYREEE (reference sequence). The V end lost 6 bases, the J end lost 8 bases, and 18 bases lay between the germline ends. CDR3: CASTGTLERDEQFF. The CDR3 DNA sequence: TGTGCCAGCACCGGGACTCTAGAACGGGATGAGCAGTTCTTC.

The V and J genes are TRBV27 and TRBJ2-3; 7 positions match TRBD2. This CDR3 is 13 amino acids long. Unmatched junction bases numbered 2, after V lost 3 bases and J lost 5 bases. Per germline, CDR1 MNHEY and CDR2 SMNVEV (reference sequence). The CDR3 is CASSLGGRDTQYF. For the CDR3, the DNA is TGTGCCAGCAGTTTGGGGGGGAGAGATACGCAGTATTTT.

The V and J genes are TRBV18 and TRBJ1-4, with 7 nucleotides matching TRBD1. CDR1 and CDR2 from the germline V gene are KGHSH and LQKENI. This CDR3 has 15 amino acids. The junction had 7 bases not matched to a gene; V was cut back by 4 bases and J by 5 bases. The CDR3 DNA is TGTGCCAGCTCACAACCGGGACAGTTAAATGAAAAACTGTTTTTT. It encodes CASSQPGQLNEKLFF. The full variable domain, completed using reference TRBV18 and TRBJ1-4, is NAGVMQNPRHLVRRRGQEARLRCSPMKGHSHVYWYRQLPEEGLKFMVYLQKENIIDESGMPKERFSAEFPKEGPSILRIQQVVRGDSAAYFCASSQPGQLNEKLFFGSGTQLSVL.